This entry lists 25 T cell receptor beta chains sequenced from one sample in a study of shared clonotypes between healthy human individuals (dated by TCRdb to between 2020 and 2021). Library construction relied on the immunoSEQ multiplex PCR assay. What TCRdb holds here is the immuneACCESS table cut down to in-frame rearrangements. Part of the clones is not present; checked against another copy, under half of the missing clones reflect an unresolved V gene, and the others are unexplained. The sample records a few million clones, approximately 92% of which are singletons. The top ten clones comprise over 0.12% of the sample. The sample consisted of naive CD4+ T cells sorted from blood. What the cell subset or site label conveys for this sample: CD45RA+ positively selected. Receptor source: a young man in good health.

The genes are TRBV7-3 and TRBJ2-1; D uncertain. Trimming left V 6 bases short and J 2 bases short, with 8 bases between. Germline lookup yields CDR1 SGHTA and CDR2 FQGTGA. The CDR3 is 13 amino acids. The CDR3 coding sequence is TGTGCCAGCAGTCGTGAGACCTACAATGAGCAGTTCTTC. It is translated as CASSRETYNEQFF. The whole variable domain, filled in from reference TRBV7-3 and TRBJ2-1, reads GAGVSQTPSNKVTEKGKYVELRCDPISGHTALYWYRQSLGQGPEFLIYFQGTGAADDSGLPNDRFFAVRPEGSVSTLKIQRTERGDSAVYLCASSRETYNEQFFGPGTRLTVL.

This clone was seen once. The rearrangement links TRBV19 to TRBJ1-1; TRBD1 might be the D (5 bases). The V end was cut by 7 bases, the J end by 1 base, with 13 bases between. Germline lookup yields CDR1 LNHDA and CDR2 SQIVND (reference sequence). This CDR3 contains 14 residues. The CDR3, as DNA: TGTGCCAGTACCCAACAGGTAAAGAACACTGAAGCTTTCTTT. This translates into CASTQQVKNTEAFF.

This clone was counted a few times. The CDR3 DNA reads as TGTGCCAGCAGTTCCACCGGGACAGGCAATTATGGCTACACCTTC. Residues: CASSSTGTGNYGYTF. This rearrangement joins TRBV28 to TRBJ1-2; 8 bases fit TRBD1. V trimming: 4 bases; J trimming: 5 bases; junction bases outside the gene matches: 9. There are 15 residues in the CDR3. CDR1 is MDHEN and CDR2 is SYDVKM in the germline V gene.

The CDR3 reads CASSLSGRVETQYF. The CDR3 region has the DNA TGCGCCAGCAGCCTCTCTGGGCGGGTGGAGACCCAGTACTTC. V gene TRBV5-1 combines with J gene TRBJ2-5; D might be TRBD2 (5 bases). Trimming cost V 4 bases and J 5 bases, with 15 bases left between them. The CDR3 loop spans 14 amino acids. Germline V gene lookup returns CDR1 SGHRS and CDR2 YFSETQ. The full variable domain, in which reference TRBV5-1 and TRBJ2-5 provide the parts outside the CDR3, is KAGVTQTPRYLIKTRGQQVTLSCSPISGHRSVSWYQQTPGQGLQFLFEYFSETQRNKGNFPGRFSGRQFSNSRSEMNVSTLELGDSALYLCASSLSGRVETQYFGPGTRLLVL.

This rearrangement joins TRBV27 to TRBJ1-3, with a tentative D call TRBD1 (5 bases). Trimming stripped 0 bases from V and 4 bases from J, with 10 bases between. Germline values: CDR1 MNHEY, CDR2 SMNVEV (reference sequence). The CDR3 consists of 15 residues. The CDR3 bases are TGTGCCAGCAGTTTATCCCCGGGGCCCGGAAACACCATATATTTT. This encodes CASSLSPGPGNTIYF.

The chain employs TRBV18 and TRBJ1-4; D gene uncertain. This CDR3 is 18 amino acids long. Germline CDR1 is KGHSH and CDR2 is LQKENI. Trimming took 3 bases from V and 4 from J, leaving 21 bases between them. The CDR3 loop is CASSPARQASRFNEKLFF. In DNA, the CDR3 is TGTGCCAGCTCACCGGCGCGTCAGGCCTCTAGATTTAATGAAAAACTGTTTTTT.

This sequence joins TRBV6-5 and TRBJ2-7, with TRBD1 as a possible D gene (6 bases). The CDR3 consists of 16 residues. V shed 0 bases and J shed 0 bases, with 12 bases lying between them. From germline, CDR1 is MNHEY and CDR2 SVGAGI. The CDR3 loop is CASSYSWSGASYEQYF. The CDR3 DNA is TGTGCCAGCAGTTACTCGTGGTCAGGGGCCTCCTACGAGCAGTACTTC.

As for this clone: Distinct nucleotide sequences in the sample also encode this CDR3. The chain employs TRBV10-2 and TRBJ2-7; D gene unclear. Germline assignment: CDR1 WSHSY and CDR2 SAAADI. V was clipped by 4 bases and J by 4 bases, with 5 bases between them. This CDR3 region has 11 residues. The CDR3 DNA reads TGCGCCAGCAGTGGGAGTTACGAGCAGTACTTC. Translating gives CASSGSYEQYF.

A note on this clone: The sample holds other DNA sequences that translate to the same CDR3. The rearrangement links TRBV7-2 to TRBJ2-2; 10 bases match TRBD2. CDR1 is SGHTA, CDR2 FQGNSA, per germline. The CDR3 sequence is 14 residues long. Germline trimming cut 5 bases from V and 8 bases from J; bases unmatched to any gene: 5. CDR3 in amino acids: CASSPIAGGGELFF. CDR3 DNA sequence: TGTGCCAGCAGCCCAATAGCGGGAGGTGGGGAGCTGTTTTTT.

V and J are TRBV18 and TRBJ2-5; TRBD1 agrees at 11 bases. Germline CDR1 KGHSH, CDR2 LQKENI. There are 14 residues in the CDR3. The ends lost 5 bases at V and 3 bases at J; junction bases unmatched: 2. The CDR3 nucleotides are TGTGCCAGCTCATGGACAGGGGGCAAAGAGACCCAGTACTTC. Encoded protein: CASSWTGGKETQYF. Complete variable domain (other parts from reference TRBV18 and TRBJ2-5): NAGVMQNPRHLVRRRGQEARLRCSPMKGHSHVYWYRQLPEEGLKFMVYLQKENIIDESGMPKERFSAEFPKEGPSILRIQQVVRGDSAAYFCASSWTGGKETQYFGPGTRLLVL.

This chain links TRBV6-6 with TRBJ2-4; TRBD1 is a possible D gene (5 bases). V lost 8 bases and J 0 bases, leaving 14 bases between the germline ends. The CDR3 has 15 amino acids. CDR1 MNHNY and CDR2 SVGAGI come from the germline V gene (reference sequence). The CDR3 DNA reads TGTGCCAGCCGAGAAGACAGTATAGCCAAAAACATTCAGTACTTC. Protein: CASREDSIAKNIQYF.

This clone was recorded once. The V call is TRBV7-8, the J call TRBJ1-2; 7 nucleotides align to TRBD1. From germline, CDR1 is SGHVS and CDR2 FQNEAQ. The V and J ends lost 0 bases and 8 bases, in that order; junction bases with no gene match: 9. CDR3 length: 15 residues. CDR3 sequence: CASSLAGTEVRGYTF. The CDR3 DNA reads TGTGCCAGCAGCTTAGCCGGGACAGAGGTCAGGGGCTACACCTTC.

This rearrangement joins TRBV28 to TRBJ2-6; D not certain. CDR3 size: 14 residues. Trimming took 1 base from V and 9 from J, leaving 10 bases between them. Per germline, CDR1 MDHEN and CDR2 SYDVKM. CDR3 DNA sequence: TGTGCCAGCAGTTTATTTGGCAGAAGCAACGTCCTGACTTTC. Protein: CASSLFGRSNVLTF.

The V and J genes are TRBV2 and TRBJ2-7, with a weak D call TRBD2 (6 bases). The CDR3 covers 13 residues. V was trimmed by 8 bases and J by 2 bases, leaving 13 bases between them. Germline V gene lookup returns CDR1 SNHLY and CDR2 FYNNEI. This CDR3 reads CASLPSGAYEQYF. The CDR3 DNA reads as TGTGCCAGCTTACCTTCGGGGGCCTACGAGCAGTACTTC.

The rearrangement joins TRBV4-2 to TRBJ2-7; no clear D gene. The CDR3 has 14 residues. The V gene lost 2 bases and the J gene lost 1 base, with 9 bases spanning the gap. Germline V gene sequence: CDR1 LGHNA, CDR2 YNFKEQ. In DNA form, the CDR3 reads TGTGCCAGCAGCCAACAGACGGGTTCCTACGAGCAGTACTTC. Residues: CASSQQTGSYEQYF.

This chain uses TRBV7-6 with TRBJ1-3, with a weak D call TRBD1 (5 bases). The V gene's germline CDR1 is SGHVS and CDR2 FNYEAQ. The length of the CDR3 is 16 residues. The V end lost 4 bases, the J end lost 1 base, and 14 bases lay between the germline ends. The CDR3, as DNA: TGTGCCAGCAGCTCGGGACCCCGAACGTCTGGAAACACCATATATTTT. Its protein is CASSSGPRTSGNTIYF.

This rearrangement joins TRBV11-3 to TRBJ2-1; D is unresolved. The germline V gene has CDR1 SGHNT and CDR2 YENEEA. This CDR3 region has 12 residues. Trimming removed 1 base at V and 8 bases at J, with 6 bases between. The CDR3 sequence: CASSLGSYEQFF. In DNA form, the CDR3 reads TGTGCCAGCAGCTTAGGTAGTTATGAGCAGTTCTTC.

The V call is TRBV10-1, the J call TRBJ1-5; a possible D gene is TRBD1 (5 bases). CDR1 WNHNN and CDR2 SYGVQD come from the germline V gene (reference sequence). The CDR3 runs 14 residues. V shed 0 bases and J shed 7 bases, with 10 bases lying between them. CDR3 region: CASSESRGAQPQHF. The CDR3 coding sequence is TGCGCCAGCAGTGAGTCGAGGGGAGCCCAGCCCCAGCATTTT.

The chain recombines TRBV29-1 with TRBJ1-1, with a possible D match to TRBD1 (5 bases). Germline assignment: CDR1 SQVTM and CDR2 ANQGSEA. The V end lost 4 bases, the J end lost 3 bases, and 21 bases lay between the germline ends. The CDR3 is 16 amino acids. The CDR3 protein is CSVALGWGLGDTEAFF. The CDR3 region has the DNA TGCAGCGTTGCGCTGGGTTGGGGATTGGGGGACACTGAAGCTTTCTTT.

This clone was counted only a few times. This rearrangement joins TRBV10-1 to TRBJ1-1, with 7 positions matching TRBD1. This CDR3 spans 13 amino acids. Germline assignment: CDR1 WNHNN and CDR2 SYGVQD (reference sequence). Trimming at V came to 3 bases and at J to 3 bases, leaving 1 base not matched to a gene. The DNA for the CDR3 is TGCGCCAGCAGTGACAGGGGGGACACTGAAGCTTTCTTT. Translating it yields CASSDRGDTEAFF.

This clone was recorded once. This chain links TRBV7-3 with TRBJ1-2; D unclear. Germline V gene data show CDR1 as SGHTA and CDR2 as FQGTGA. The germline V and J ends were trimmed by 0 bases and 2 bases, with 10 bases remaining between them. The CDR3 has 15 residues. Written as DNA, the CDR3 is TGTGCCAGCAGCTTAACTGCGTCAACCAACTATGGCTACACCTTC. This translates into CASSLTASTNYGYTF.

This chain joins TRBV5-1 and TRBJ1-3; 7 positions match TRBD1. The trim removed 4 bases at V and 0 bases at J, leaving 4 bases unmatched. The CDR3 totals 15 residues. Looked up from germline, CDR1 is SGHRS and CDR2 is YFSETQ. The CDR3 region has the DNA TGCGCCAGCAGCGGGGGACAGACCTCTGGAAACACCATATATTTT. As protein: CASSGGQTSGNTIYF.

This chain links TRBV7-2 with TRBJ2-2, with D possibly being TRBD2 (6 bases). The V gene lost 8 bases and the J gene lost 5 bases, with 18 bases spanning the gap. This CDR3 comprises 15 residues. CDR1 and CDR2 from the germline V gene are SGHTA and FQGNSA. The DNA of the CDR3 is TGTGCCAGCCCTCTCGGGGAGGCGTGGACCGGGGAGCTGTTTTTT. The encoded protein is CASPLGEAWTGELFF. Complete variable domain (other parts from reference TRBV7-2 and TRBJ2-2): GAGVSQSPSNKVTEKGKDVELRCDPISGHTALYWYRQSLGQGLEFLIYFQGNSAPDKSGLPSDRFSAERTGGSVSTLTIQRTQQEDSAVYLCASPLGEAWTGELFFGEGSRLTVL.

The chain recombines TRBV11-2 with TRBJ1-6; 7 bases agree with TRBD1. The V segment lost 1 base and the J segment 8 bases; nucleotides outside the gene matches: 5. Germline V gene lookup returns CDR1 SGHAT and CDR2 FQNNGV. CDR3 length: 15 amino acids. The CDR3 nucleotides read TGTGCCAGCAGCTTAGGGGGGACAGTCGATTCACCCCTCCACTTT. Amino acids: CASSLGGTVDSPLHF.

This clone was observed a single time. V is TRBV18 and J is TRBJ2-6; possible D gene TRBD2, 6 bases. Germline-derived CDR1 and CDR2 are KGHSH and LQKENI. V was clipped by 1 base and J by 4 bases, with 17 bases between them. This CDR3 has 18 residues. CDR3 in DNA: TGTGCCAGCTCACCACAACACATCGGGGAGGCCGGGGCCAACGTCCTGACTTTC. Translating gives CASSPQHIGEAGANVLTF.